Detailed here is one T cell receptor (beta chain). Its target is not known. This record comes from a study of cytotoxic CD8 clonotypes in ibrutinib-treated CLL. Study-level background: Overall, 25 or so responses were partial and 2 complete; following median roughly six years, 14 patients stayed remitted and roughly twelve progressed. Findings and limits, study-wide: Baseline clonality, higher than in age-matched healthy donors, tracked circulating CD8+ T-cell counts.

The CDR3 is made up of 20 amino acids. With 0 bases removed from V and 2 bases from J, the gap between germline ends came to 26 bases. Germline loops: CDR1 SGHVS, CDR2 FQNEAQ. Using immunoSEQ multiplex PCR, the repertoire was profiled, and TCRdb retains in-frame clones only, with some absent. This table has around 29,000 clones, 69% appearing once. This clonotype was sampled from a human donor with chronic lymphocytic leukemia. This specimen was PBMCs, taken after 24 months of ibrutinib treatment. This chain joins TRBV7-8 and TRBJ2-7; weak D call: TRBD1 (6 bases). CDR3 loop: CASSLAIYAGAVPKTYEQYF. CDR3 nucleotide sequence: TGTGCCAGCAGCTTAGCGATATACGCAGGGGCGGTACCTAAAACCTACGAGCAGTACTTC.